What follows describes a single TCR beta chain. The sequenced target, TCR beta, came from blood CD8+ and CD4+ T cells. In the multiple sclerosis control group, patients were treatment-naive and had stable or active relapsing-remitting disease. Negative isolation was used for CD8+ and CD4+ T cells and FACS enrichment for TEMRA cells. The data belong to a study of CD8 T cells in Susac syndrome. RNA totalling about 0.5 to 1 ug underwent reverse transcription with random hexamers. The TCR beta CDR3 was amplified by immunoSEQ multiplex PCR across 54 Vbeta, 13 Jbeta. TCRdb passed the immunoSEQ multiplex PCR reads through MiXCR, listing each CDR3 protein once. The data show about 130,000 distinct CDR3 sequences, around 91% seen once. The TCR originated in a human donor with multiple sclerosis. Sequences were obtained from CD8+ T cells from PBMCs.

The CDR3: CASSLDGGRGNEQYF. Here the CDR3 DNA reads TGTGCCAGCAGCTTAGATGGCGGGAGAGGTAACGAGCAGTACTTC. The V and J genes are TRBV7-2 and TRBJ2-7, with TRBD2 matching over 7 bases. The germline V gene encodes CDR1 SGHTA and CDR2 FQGNSA. V was pared by 1 base and J by 5 bases, with 8 bases of the junction left unmatched. The CDR3 sequence is 15 residues long.